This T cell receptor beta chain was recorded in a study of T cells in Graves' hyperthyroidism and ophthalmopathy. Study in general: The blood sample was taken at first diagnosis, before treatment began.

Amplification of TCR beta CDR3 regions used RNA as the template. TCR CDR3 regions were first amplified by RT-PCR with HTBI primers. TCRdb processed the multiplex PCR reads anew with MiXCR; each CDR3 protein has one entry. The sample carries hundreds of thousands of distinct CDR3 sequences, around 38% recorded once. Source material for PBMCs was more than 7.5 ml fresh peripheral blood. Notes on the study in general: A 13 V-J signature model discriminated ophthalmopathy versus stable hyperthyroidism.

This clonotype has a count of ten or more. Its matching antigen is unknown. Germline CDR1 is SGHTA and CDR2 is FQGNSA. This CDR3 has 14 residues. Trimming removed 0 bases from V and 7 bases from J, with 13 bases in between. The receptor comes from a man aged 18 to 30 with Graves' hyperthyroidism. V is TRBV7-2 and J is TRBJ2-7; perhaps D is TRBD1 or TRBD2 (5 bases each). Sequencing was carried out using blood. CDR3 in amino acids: CASSLARETREQYF. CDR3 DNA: TGTGCCAGCAGCTTAGCCAGGGAGACTCGGGAGCAGTACTTC.